Listed below are T cell receptor beta chains from one sample, sequenced in a study of CD8+ T cells in alopecia areata. The protocol was immunoSEQ multiplex PCR, while the TCRdb copy is restricted to in-frame clones and leaves out a portion. The sample records fewer than 200,000 clones, about 60% being singletons. Material: CD4+ T cells sorted from blood, obtained at week 0. The source is a human donor with alopecia areata. CDR3s include the opening cysteine and the closing phenylalanine or tryptophan. Each record gives: CDR3 protein, V gene, clone size, J gene. Size is stated for part of the rows, as once, few or many counts, or as a class when the clone is expanded.

cdr3_aa: CASSYSVQGNYGYTF
v_call: TRBV6-5
clone_size: few
j_call: TRBJ1-2

cdr3_aa: CSVRGLASFNEQFF
v_call: TRBV29-1
clone_size: .
j_call: TRBJ2-1

cdr3_aa: CASSSLDEQFF
v_call: TRBV11-2
clone_size: few
j_call: TRBJ2-1

cdr3_aa: CASSWRGGTDTQYF
v_call: TRBV6-5
clone_size: few
j_call: TRBJ2-3

cdr3_aa: CASSLDGTFNQPQHF
v_call: TRBV5-1
clone_size: .
j_call: TRBJ1-5

cdr3_aa: CASSPARGGANFPETQYF
v_call: TRBV4-2
clone_size: .
j_call: TRBJ2-5

cdr3_aa: CASTTGGGQPQHF
v_call: TRBV2
clone_size: .
j_call: TRBJ1-5

cdr3_aa: CASSLGTSENIQYF
v_call: TRBV18
clone_size: few
j_call: TRBJ2-4

cdr3_aa: CASSQERGQGSGNTIYF
v_call: TRBV4-2
clone_size: few
j_call: TRBJ1-3

cdr3_aa: CASSLFYAETQYF
v_call: TRBV7-9
clone_size: .
j_call: TRBJ2-5

cdr3_aa: CASSQVSSSPLHF
v_call: TRBV14
clone_size: many
j_call: TRBJ1-6

cdr3_aa: CASSLSLRGNEQFF
v_call: TRBV11-1
clone_size: .
j_call: TRBJ2-1

cdr3_aa: CASSARHGDYGYTF
v_call: TRBV11-3
clone_size: .
j_call: TRBJ1-2

cdr3_aa: CASSFEGPETQYF
v_call: TRBV7-2
clone_size: .
j_call: TRBJ2-5

cdr3_aa: CSVASTQVSYTF
v_call: TRBV29-1
clone_size: .
j_call: TRBJ1-2

cdr3_aa: CASSFPSNTGELFF
v_call: TRBV5-6
clone_size: .
j_call: TRBJ2-2

cdr3_aa: CSVETSTDTQYF
v_call: TRBV29-1
clone_size: .
j_call: TRBJ2-3

cdr3_aa: CASSSRDKLYEQYF
v_call: TRBV28
clone_size: .
j_call: TRBJ2-7

cdr3_aa: CASSLRDRISYEQYF
v_call: TRBV5-1
clone_size: few
j_call: TRBJ2-7

cdr3_aa: CASRRRDSNQPQHF
v_call: TRBV6-5
clone_size: few
j_call: TRBJ1-5

cdr3_aa: CASSLGGRVDTGELFF
v_call: TRBV5-6
clone_size: .
j_call: TRBJ2-2

cdr3_aa: CASRDRVNSPLHF
v_call: TRBV27
clone_size: .
j_call: TRBJ1-6

cdr3_aa: CASSGNRETDTQYF
v_call: TRBV2
clone_size: .
j_call: TRBJ2-3

cdr3_aa: CASSYEGPSRQETQYF
v_call: TRBV6-5
clone_size: few
j_call: TRBJ2-5

cdr3_aa: CASSQDGYGYTF
v_call: TRBV19
clone_size: .
j_call: TRBJ1-2

cdr3_aa: CSVQPGTGNTIYF
v_call: TRBV29-1
clone_size: .
j_call: TRBJ1-3

cdr3_aa: CSVEPQYTDTQYF
v_call: TRBV29-1
clone_size: once
j_call: TRBJ2-3

cdr3_aa: CSVGTGGYEQYF
v_call: TRBV29-1
clone_size: .
j_call: TRBJ2-7

cdr3_aa: CAWSGFIPPLHF
v_call: TRBV30
clone_size: .
j_call: TRBJ1-6

cdr3_aa: CASSFLDTGYEQYF
v_call: TRBV27
clone_size: .
j_call: TRBJ2-7

cdr3_aa: CASSQGQRNTEAFF
v_call: TRBV4-2
clone_size: .
j_call: TRBJ1-1

cdr3_aa: CSGRDRVGNEQFF
v_call: TRBV29-1
clone_size: .
j_call: TRBJ2-1

cdr3_aa: CASSQLAGFSGYTF
v_call: TRBV4-1
clone_size: .
j_call: TRBJ1-2

cdr3_aa: CASSPGGGETQYF
v_call: TRBV7-3
clone_size: few
j_call: TRBJ2-5

cdr3_aa: CASSPLWAAQETQYF
v_call: TRBV25-1
clone_size: .
j_call: TRBJ2-5

cdr3_aa: CATSPDTNYGYTF
v_call: TRBV15
clone_size: .
j_call: TRBJ1-2

cdr3_aa: CAISESGGFGYTF
v_call: TRBV10-3
clone_size: .
j_call: TRBJ1-2

cdr3_aa: CAWSPGQVGGYTF
v_call: TRBV30
clone_size: .
j_call: TRBJ1-2

cdr3_aa: CATSREGQSAEQYF
v_call: TRBV15
clone_size: once
j_call: TRBJ2-7

cdr3_aa: CSVANTEAFF
v_call: TRBV29-1
clone_size: .
j_call: TRBJ1-1

cdr3_aa: CATSRGERTQYF
v_call: TRBV15
clone_size: .
j_call: TRBJ2-4

cdr3_aa: CASSQFPLETQYF
v_call: TRBV14
clone_size: .
j_call: TRBJ2-5

cdr3_aa: CASSLDSGYEQYF
v_call: TRBV7-7
clone_size: once
j_call: TRBJ2-7

cdr3_aa: CASALDPANTEAFF
v_call: TRBV7-9
clone_size: few
j_call: TRBJ1-1

cdr3_aa: CASSQDSILAQGRNEQFF
v_call: TRBV4-1
clone_size: .
j_call: TRBJ2-1

cdr3_aa: CASSLRGEQFF
v_call: TRBV5-6
clone_size: .
j_call: TRBJ2-1

cdr3_aa: CASSPGDPGSEKLFF
v_call: TRBV7-9
clone_size: .
j_call: TRBJ1-4

cdr3_aa: CASSSPQGARGYGYTF
v_call: TRBV7-3
clone_size: .
j_call: TRBJ1-2

cdr3_aa: CASSEDIQGSYGYTF
v_call: TRBV25-1
clone_size: .
j_call: TRBJ1-2

cdr3_aa: CASSQSRVPGSDTEAFF
v_call: TRBV23-1
clone_size: .
j_call: TRBJ1-1

cdr3_aa: CASSPGTGGRLEQYF
v_call: TRBV18
clone_size: .
j_call: TRBJ2-7

cdr3_aa: CSVARGAGKNIQYF
v_call: TRBV29-1
clone_size: few
j_call: TRBJ2-4

cdr3_aa: CASTGFSGANVLTF
v_call: TRBV2
clone_size: .
j_call: TRBJ2-6

cdr3_aa: CSVTVAGELFF
v_call: TRBV29-1
clone_size: .
j_call: TRBJ2-2

cdr3_aa: CASSEAPGEGSQHF
v_call: TRBV6-1
clone_size: .
j_call: TRBJ1-5

cdr3_aa: CASSQDSRAWETQYF
v_call: TRBV4-2
clone_size: .
j_call: TRBJ2-5

cdr3_aa: CASSQDAKNTEAFF
v_call: TRBV4-2
clone_size: few
j_call: TRBJ1-1

cdr3_aa: CASSFDSNYGYTF
v_call: TRBV6-1
clone_size: .
j_call: TRBJ1-2

cdr3_aa: CASSSGGSSYEQYF
v_call: TRBV5-1
clone_size: .
j_call: TRBJ2-7